This T cell receptor (beta chain) was found in a study of cytomegalovirus exposure and HLA in healthy donors. Study-level findings and limits: For most TCR sequences rarity was the rule, although some public TCRs occurred in many donors. The authors enumerated some 160 TCR beta chains as linked to cytomegalovirus.

As to this clone: Its antigen is as yet unknown.

Profiled with immunoSEQ multiplex PCR; TCRdb holds only in-frame clones, not every one. The table has some 240,000 clones, around 87% seen once. What was sequenced was PBMCs. This sequence was found in a woman aged 30 to 39 in good health and CMV-seropositive.

The CDR3 bases are TGTGCCAGCAGCGTAGCTGGCCACGGGGTCGAGCAGTACTTC. Its translation: CASSVAGHGVEQYF. The chain is built from TRBV9 and TRBJ2-7, with D possibly TRBD2 on 5 matching bases. The CDR3 covers 14 residues. The V end lost 0 bases, the J end lost 6 bases, and 13 bases lay between the germline ends. Germline loops: CDR1 SGDLS, CDR2 YYNGEE.